The 23 T cell receptor beta chains given below trace back to one sample, sequenced in a study of T cells in Graves' hyperthyroidism and ophthalmopathy. There were TCR beta CDR3 regions amplified from RNA transcripts. HTBI primers were the set used in a first-round RT-PCR of the TCR CDR3. TCRdb recomputed calls from the multiplex PCR reads with MiXCR, one row per CDR3 protein. This table holds about 420,000 distinct CDR3 sequences, 15% to 19% found once. The sample consisted of blood. Receptor source: a woman aged 18-35 years with Graves' hyperthyroidism.

In its sample, this clonotype was seen many times. V gene TRBV14 combines with J gene TRBJ2-3; 7 bases fit TRBD2. V gave up 0 bases and J gave up 9 bases; unmatched junction bases: 0. The germline gives CDR1 SGHDN, CDR2 FVKESK. This CDR3 has 12 amino acids. The CDR3 DNA reads TGTGCCAGCAGCCAAGAGCGGGGGACGCAGTATTTT. This translates into CASSQERGTQYF.

This clonotype was observed many times. The CDR3 nucleotides are TGTGCCAGCAGCTTAGTTGGCCTGACCGGGCAGTACTTC. Its translation is CASSLVGLTGQYF. This rearrangement joins TRBV7-9 to TRBJ2-7; D not resolved. The CDR3 has 13 amino acids. Between the trimmed V and J ends, which lost 1 base and 9 bases, there was a span of 13 bases. Germline loops: CDR1 SEHNR, CDR2 FQNEAQ (reference sequence).

This clonotype was detected ten times or more. This sequence joins TRBV7-6 and TRBJ2-3; D gene uncertain. This CDR3 is built from 15 residues. V was cut by 2 bases and J by 4 bases, with 13 bases left in between. The germline CDR1 and CDR2 sequences are SGHVS and FNYEAQ. CDR3 region: CASSLRSVLADTQYF. The CDR3 DNA sequence: TGTGCCAGCAGCTTACGGAGCGTTTTAGCAGATACGCAGTATTTT.

The rearrangement uses TRBV12-5 and TRBJ2-7; the D is unclear. V shed 2 bases and J shed 5 bases, with 4 bases lying between them. Germline CDR1 is LGHNT and CDR2 is FRNRAP. The CDR3 is 11 residues long. CDR3 loop: CASGLFHEQYF. The DNA of the CDR3 is TGTGCTAGTGGTTTGTTCCACGAGCAGTACTTC.

This clonotype has a handful of counts. This chain uses TRBV5-1 with TRBJ2-7, with a possible D match to TRBD2 (5 bases). The V and J ends lost 1 base and 4 bases respectively, with 9 bases between them. Germline-derived CDR1 and CDR2 are SGHRS and YFSETQ. The CDR3 has 13 residues. The CDR3 DNA follows: TGCGCCAGCAGCTTGACTAGTCAGTACGAGCAGTACTTC. It is translated as CASSLTSQYEQYF.

This clonotype has a count of ten or more. The V and J genes are TRBV12-3 or TRBV12-4 and TRBJ2-7; D remains unclear. Trimming stripped 1 base from V and 3 bases from J, with 13 bases between. The CDR3 is 15 residues long. CDR3 protein: CASSLGLERLYEQYF. The CDR3 nucleotides are TGTGCCAGCAGTTTAGGGTTAGAAAGGCTCTACGAGCAGTACTTC.

The chain is built from TRBV14 and TRBJ1-2, with D unresolved. This CDR3 is built from 13 residues. From germline, CDR1 is SGHDN and CDR2 FVKESK. Trimming removed 1 base from V and 7 bases from J, with 10 bases in between. CDR3 coding DNA: TGTGCCAGCAGCCAAGTGAGGGAGGCTGGCTACACCTTC. Translated, it gives CASSQVREAGYTF.

V is TRBV4-2 and J is TRBJ1-1, with 7 bases aligning to TRBD1. The CDR3 loop spans 17 amino acids. Trimming at V came to 0 bases and at J to 2 bases, leaving 9 bases not matched to a gene. Germline V gene data show CDR1 as LGHNA and CDR2 as YNFKEQ. CDR3 residues: CASSQDPLNRGNTEAFF. The CDR3 DNA follows: TGTGCCAGCAGCCAAGATCCCCTGAACAGGGGAAACACTGAAGCTTTCTTT.

The gene calls are TRBV5-4 and TRBJ2-5; the D gene is possibly TRBD1 (6 bases). In germline, CDR1 is SGHNT, CDR2 YYREEE (reference sequence). Trimming took 1 base from V and 5 from J, leaving 18 bases between them. CDR3 length: 16 residues. The CDR3 reads CASSLRSGSRGETQYF. CDR3 DNA: TGTGCCAGCAGCTTGAGGAGCGGTTCTAGGGGGGAGACCCAGTACTTC.

In its sample, this clonotype was seen a few times. The chain joins TRBV3-1 to TRBJ1-2; weak D call: TRBD1 (5 bases). The CDR3 length is 14 residues. CDR1 and CDR2 (germline): LGHDT, YNNKEL (reference sequence). V lost 5 bases, J lost 0 bases, and 10 bases lay in between. The CDR3 nucleotides are TGTGCCAGCAGCTTCCGGGGCTCTAACTATGGCTACACCTTC. This encodes CASSFRGSNYGYTF.

This clonotype was recorded at least ten times. The chain employs TRBV30 and TRBJ2-7; 10 nucleotides line up with TRBD1. This CDR3 contains 12 residues. J lost 6 bases, V lost 3 bases, and 2 bases had no gene match. The V gene's germline CDR1 is GTSNPN and CDR2 SVGIG (reference sequence). Written as DNA, the CDR3 is TGTGCCTGGAGAGGGACAGGGGCCGAGCAGTACTTC. Amino acids: CAWRGTGAEQYF.

This clonotype was seen more than once but under ten times. This chain connects TRBV4-2 to TRBJ1-4; D remains unclear. Germline V gene data show CDR1 as LGHNA and CDR2 as YNFKEQ. The ends were cut back, 4 bases at V and 8 bases at J, with 17 bases in the middle. The CDR3 runs to 15 residues. This CDR3 is CASSPKDYIGEKLFF. The CDR3 nucleotides are TGTGCCAGCAGCCCGAAGGATTATATAGGCGAAAAACTGTTTTTT.

Ten or more counts support this clonotype. The chain joins TRBV20-1 to TRBJ2-5; tentative D call: TRBD2 (5 bases). The CDR3 runs 11 residues. CDR1 and CDR2 from the germline V gene are DFQATT and SNEGSKA (reference sequence). Trimming pared 4 bases from V and 5 bases from J, leaving 8 bases between. The CDR3 is CSATSRETQYF. The CDR3 DNA follows: TGCAGTGCTACTAGCCGGGAGACCCAGTACTTC.

This clonotype was counted ten times or more. The chain employs TRBV13 and TRBJ2-3; the match to TRBD2 covers 12 bases. Per germline, CDR1 PRHDT and CDR2 FYEKMQ (reference sequence). V lost 4 bases to trimming and J lost 2 bases; unmatched junction nucleotides: 10. The CDR3 is 18 residues long. The CDR3 sequence is CASSSILTSGRTTDTQYF. Here the CDR3 DNA reads TGTGCCAGCAGCTCAATCCTGACTAGCGGGAGAACCACAGATACGCAGTATTTT.

This clonotype was seen ten or more times. This chain links TRBV20-1 with TRBJ1-4; D perhaps matches TRBD1 (5 bases). CDR1 and CDR2 (germline): DFQATT, SNEGSKA (reference sequence). The V and J ends lost 6 bases and 4 bases respectively, with 18 bases between them. The CDR3 runs to 15 residues. CDR3 sequence reads: CSARGGAPRNEKLFF. The CDR3 coding sequence is TGCAGTGCGCGGGGAGGGGCGCCCCGTAATGAAAAACTGTTTTTT.

This clonotype was seen ten or more times. The rearrangement joins TRBV5-1 to TRBJ2-7; 9 bases fit TRBD1. Trimming at V came to 4 bases and at J to 9 bases, leaving 5 bases not matched to a gene. Germline CDR1 is SGHRS and CDR2 is YFSETQ. The CDR3 length is 12 residues. This CDR3 is CASSAGQGWQYF. The CDR3 nucleotides read TGCGCCAGCAGCGCGGGACAGGGATGGCAGTACTTC.

This clonotype was counted many times. The chain links TRBV5-1 to TRBJ2-2; 8 bases align to TRBD1. Germline V CDR1 and CDR2: SGHRS, YFSETQ. Trimming cost V 1 base and J 3 bases; bases outside gene matches: 14. The CDR3 runs 19 residues. In DNA form, the CDR3 reads TGCGCCAGCAGCTTGAGTCAGGGGGCCAAAGTCACTGACACCGGGGAGCTGTTTTTT. Its translation is CASSLSQGAKVTDTGELFF.

This clonotype was seen many times. The chain employs TRBV28 and TRBJ1-5; no reliable D call. Germline V CDR1 and CDR2: MDHEN, SYDVKM. This CDR3 contains 16 residues. Trimming took off 4 bases at V and 4 bases at J, with 17 bases between the two ends. CDR3 region: CASSSWGELTNQPQHF. The DNA for the CDR3 is TGTGCCAGCAGTTCTTGGGGTGAGCTAACGAATCAGCCCCAGCATTTT.

This clonotype came up many times. This chain links TRBV7-2 with TRBJ1-5; D remains ambiguous. The CDR3 sequence is 13 residues long. Per germline, CDR1 SGHTA and CDR2 FQGNSA. Deletions cut 7 bases from V and 6 bases from J, with 13 bases between. The CDR3 region has the DNA TGTGCCAGCAAAATGGGGTGGGCTCAGCCCCAGCATTTT. Translating it yields CASKMGWAQPQHF.

Many counts were recorded for this clonotype. V usage is TRBV12-3 or TRBV12-4 and J usage is TRBJ2-5; D is unclear. The V gene lost 5 bases and the J gene lost 4 bases, with 14 bases spanning the gap. The CDR3 has 14 amino acids. The CDR3: CASSAQGKIETQYF. The CDR3 DNA reads as TGTGCCAGCAGTGCCCAAGGAAAAATAGAGACCCAGTACTTC.

This clonotype was seen many times. This rearrangement joins TRBV7-9 to TRBJ1-6; 7 bases fit TRBD1. Trimming cost V 4 bases and J 10 bases; bases outside gene matches: 7. CDR1 and CDR2 from the germline V gene are SEHNR and FQNEAQ (reference sequence). There are 14 residues in the CDR3. The CDR3 bases are TGTGCCAGCAGCTCAGACAGGGTTGAGTCACCCCTCCACTTT. Translation: CASSSDRVESPLHF.

The rearrangement links TRBV2 to TRBJ1-2; D perhaps matches TRBD1 (6 bases). This CDR3 is 16 amino acids long. Deletions cut 6 bases from V and 5 bases from J, with 22 bases between. Germline V lookup: CDR1 SNHLY, CDR2 FYNNEI. CDR3 coding DNA: TGTGCCAGCAGGGCGGGCGGGGGCGTCGTTTATTATGGCTACACCTTC. It is translated as CASRAGGGVVYYGYTF.

This clonotype was recorded many times. This sequence joins TRBV4-1 and TRBJ2-3, with a weak D call TRBD2 (6 bases). V was clipped by 1 base and J by 4 bases, with 9 bases between them. This CDR3 region has 14 residues. Germline assignment: CDR1 MGHRA and CDR2 YSYEKL. CDR3 bases: TGCGCCAGCAGCCAAGGACTAGTCGCAGATACGCAGTATTTT. Translated, it gives CASSQGLVADTQYF.